Sequencing of this T cell receptor (beta chain) was carried out in a study of cytomegalovirus exposure and HLA in healthy donors. On the study more broadly: The study placed 80% to 85% of its 350 to 400 genotyped donors in the Caucasian-associated ancestry cluster.

PCR used 60 Vbeta primers and 13 Jbeta primers. TCRdb's copy holds only in-frame clones and misses some; the assay was immunoSEQ multiplex PCR. The sample has approximately 150,000 clones; around 59% are singletons. The trim removed 0 bases at V and 5 bases at J, leaving 7 bases unmatched. CDR3 length: 16 residues. From germline, CDR1 is SGHNT and CDR2 YYREEE (reference sequence). The V call is TRBV5-4, the J call TRBJ2-5, with TRBD2 matching over 10 bases. Sequenced input: PBMCs. This TCR was sampled from a male donor in good health and CMV-seronegative. The CDR3 is CASSLEKRGGRETQYF. For the CDR3, the DNA is TGTGCCAGCAGCTTGGAAAAGCGGGGGGGCCGGGAGACCCAGTACTTC.